Following are 13 T cell receptor beta chains from one sample sequenced in a study of blood T cells in healthy people across ages. A second roughly 6 to 11 cycle PCR used barcoded and J-beta primers. TCRdb ran MiXCR on the 5' RACE reads and lists one entry per CDR3 protein. The profile covers about 1,500,000 distinct CDR3 sequences, with roughly 30% appearing a single time and 7.7% taken by the ten largest. The sequencing sample was made of blood. These receptors all come from a woman younger than 45 in good health.

The sample holds many counts of this clonotype. This chain uses TRBV27 with TRBJ2-1, with D possibly TRBD2 on 5 matching bases. Germline CDR1 MNHEY, CDR2 SMNVEV (reference sequence). The CDR3 runs to 14 residues. Trimming left V 2 bases short and J 4 bases short, with 9 bases between. The CDR3 loop is CASSLIAGYNEQFF. Here the CDR3 DNA reads TGTGCCAGCAGTTTAATCGCGGGTTACAATGAGCAGTTCTTC.

V is TRBV13 and J is TRBJ2-7, with D possibly matching TRBD1 (6 bases). Trimming took 0 bases from V and 2 from J, leaving 20 bases between them. The CDR3 extends over 18 amino acids. Germline V gene lookup returns CDR1 PRHDT and CDR2 FYEKMQ (reference sequence). The CDR3 protein is CASSLGKYRVGRTYEQYF. Written as DNA, the CDR3 is TGTGCCAGCAGCTTAGGGAAATACAGGGTTGGAAGGACCTACGAGCAGTACTTC.

The sample holds a few counts of this clonotype. This chain uses TRBV6-6 with TRBJ1-1; TRBD1 agrees at 8 bases. The V gene end was trimmed by 0 bases and the J gene end by 0 bases; junction bases not matched to a gene: 6. The CDR3 contains 17 residues. Germline V gene data show CDR1 as MNHNY and CDR2 as SVGAGI (reference sequence). This CDR3 reads CASSYSTGESMNTEAFF. CDR3 bases: TGTGCCAGCAGTTACTCGACAGGGGAATCCATGAACACTGAAGCTTTCTTT.

V usage is TRBV12-3 or TRBV12-4 and J usage is TRBJ2-1; 10 nucleotides line up with TRBD2. The junction had 10 bases not matched to a gene; V was cut back by 5 bases and J by 9 bases. This CDR3 is built from 15 residues. In nucleotides, the CDR3 is TGTGCCAGCAGTGCAGGGCGGCTAGCGGGGGTTGAGCAGTTCTTC. This translates into CASSAGRLAGVEQFF.

There are a few counts of this clonotype. V is TRBV5-1 and J is TRBJ2-5; D uncertain. CDR1 and CDR2 from the germline V gene are SGHRS and YFSETQ. V was pared by 4 bases and J by 5 bases, with 18 bases between. This CDR3 region has 15 residues. CDR3 DNA sequence: TGCGCCAGCAGCCCTCACGGTGGCCTCGGTGAGACCCAGTACTTC. Its translation: CASSPHGGLGETQYF. Filled out from reference TRBV5-1 and TRBJ2-5, the complete variable domain reads KAGVTQTPRYLIKTRGQQVTLSCSPISGHRSVSWYQQTPGQGLQFLFEYFSETQRNKGNFPGRFSGRQFSNSRSEMNVSTLELGDSALYLCASSPHGGLGETQYFGPGTRLLVL.

This clonotype was recorded at least ten times. The CDR3 DNA follows: TGTGCCAGCAGCATCGACCGGACTGCGAGGAAGCAGTTCTTC. Encoded protein: CASSIDRTARKQFF. The rearrangement links TRBV5-6 to TRBJ2-1; D is possibly TRBD2 (5 bases). CDR3 length equals 14 residues. V lost 4 bases to trimming and J lost 11 bases, with 19 bases between them. Looked up from germline, CDR1 is SGHDT and CDR2 is YYEEEE.

The chain has TRBV6-1 and TRBJ2-4; TRBD2 is a possible D gene (6 bases). Judging by the DNA end, TRBJ2-7 fits better; the J call may be wrong. This CDR3 region has 13 residues. CDR1 and CDR2 from the germline V gene are MNHNS and SASEGT. The CDR3 bases are TGTGCCAGCAGAGGGACTCCCTCCGCCGAGCAGTACTTC. Translated: CASRGTPSAEQYF.

Concerning this clonotype: This may be a read error, as it is one base from a much larger clone. The chain joins TRBV28 to TRBJ2-5, with D tentatively TRBD1 (6 bases). The V and J ends lost 4 bases and 0 bases respectively, with 9 bases between them. There are 14 residues in the CDR3. From germline, CDR1 is MDHEN and CDR2 SYDVKM. CDR3 sequence reads: CASSWDINQETQYF. The CDR3 DNA follows: TGTGCCAGCAGTTGGGACATAAACCAAGAGACCCAGTACTTC.

This clonotype was seen a single time. The chain carries TRBV4-3 and TRBJ2-5; possible D gene TRBD2, 6 bases. Deletions cut 4 bases from V and 5 bases from J, with 14 bases between. The CDR3 runs 14 residues. Germline V gives CDR1 LGHNA, CDR2 YSLEER. CDR3 region: CASSLGLRGETQYF. CDR3 bases: TGCGCCAGCAGCCTGGGCCTCCGGGGGGAGACCCAGTACTTC.

The chain employs TRBV25-1 and TRBJ2-7; D might be TRBD2 (6 bases). The V end was cut by 1 base, the J end by 6 bases, with 13 bases between. The CDR3 contains 14 residues. Germline CDR1 is MGHDK and CDR2 is SYGVNS. The CDR3, as DNA: TGTGCCAGCAGTGAATGGAGGGGTGGGGGCGAGCAGTACTTC. It yields the protein CASSEWRGGGEQYF.

The genes are TRBV28 and TRBJ1-1; D is uncertain. Germline V CDR1 and CDR2: MDHEN, SYDVKM. There are 13 residues in the CDR3. Trimming stripped 6 bases from V and 0 bases from J, with 8 bases between. The CDR3 loop is CASRSNMNTEAFF. The CDR3 nucleotides read TGTGCCAGCAGATCGAACATGAACACTGAAGCTTTCTTT.

This clonotype was seen a handful of times. The chain uses TRBV7-2 and TRBJ2-3; possibly TRBD2 for D (5 bases). The CDR3 has 15 residues. Trimming left V 3 bases short and J 2 bases short, with 12 bases between. Per the germline V gene, CDR1 is SGHTA and CDR2 is FQGNSA. In nucleotides, the CDR3 is TGTGCCAGCAGCTTGGTGGGCGGGTACACAGATACGCAGTATTTT. This codes for CASSLVGGYTDTQYF.

The chain recombines TRBV11-2 with TRBJ2-1, with D perhaps TRBD1 (5 bases). This CDR3 has 16 residues. The V and J ends lost 2 bases and 1 base respectively, with 12 bases between them. The V gene's germline CDR1 is SGHAT and CDR2 FQNNGV. DNA for the CDR3: TGTGCCAGCAGCTTAAGTGGGGCCCTATCCTACAATGAGCAGTTCTTC. The encoded protein is CASSLSGALSYNEQFF.